Below are 9 T cell receptor beta chains sequenced from a single sample in a study of blood T cell repertoires in COVID-19. TCRdb keeps only in-frame clones here, not all; method: immunoSEQ multiplex PCR. The sample carries fewer than 250,000 clones, roughly 89% recorded once. Material for sequencing was PBMCs or T cells enriched from blood (not recorded which). These receptors came from a woman in her thirties or forties who had recovered from COVID-19.

For the CDR3, the DNA is TGTGCCAGCAGCTCACAGGGGGCCGGGGATGAGCAGTTCTTC. It is translated as CASSSQGAGDEQFF. This rearrangement joins TRBV7-9 to TRBJ2-1; 9 nucleotides align to TRBD1. Germline CDR1 is SEHNR and CDR2 is FQNEAQ (reference sequence). Trimming took 4 bases from V and 8 from J; bases not matched to a gene: 6. The CDR3 loop spans 14 amino acids.

V and J are TRBV7-9 and TRBJ2-5; D is unresolved. The CDR3 runs to 16 residues. CDR1 is SEHNR, CDR2 FQNEAQ, per germline (reference sequence). Trimming shortened V by 5 bases and J by 5 bases, and 21 bases separated the two germline ends. The CDR3 region is CASSPDLVTLMETQYF. The CDR3 nucleotides read TGTGCCAGCAGCCCCGACCTAGTCACCTTAATGGAGACCCAGTACTTC.

The chain combines TRBV6-1 with TRBJ2-3; D possibly corresponds to TRBD1 (5 bases). The germline CDR1 and CDR2 sequences are MNHNS and SASEGT. The CDR3 length is 17 residues. V gave up 2 bases and J gave up 3 bases, with 18 bases separating them. The CDR3 is CASSELSIGDPTDTQYF. For the CDR3, the DNA is TGTGCCAGCAGTGAATTATCCATAGGGGATCCGACAGATACGCAGTATTTT.

The rearrangement joins TRBV7-2 to TRBJ1-1, with no clear D. The CDR3 loop spans 13 amino acids. The V gene lost 5 bases and the J gene lost 0 bases, with 7 bases spanning the gap. Germline values: CDR1 SGHTA, CDR2 FQGNSA. In DNA, the CDR3 is TGTGCCAGCAGCCGAGGGATGAACACTGAAGCTTTCTTT. It specifies CASSRGMNTEAFF.

V is TRBV15 and J is TRBJ2-7; D is possibly TRBD2 (6 bases). The CDR3 extends over 16 amino acids. Germline-derived CDR1 and CDR2 are LNHNV and YYDKDF (reference sequence). Deletions cut 1 base from V and 2 bases from J, with 15 bases between. As DNA, the CDR3 is TGTGCCACCAGCAGAGTGGAGAGTAGCGGAACCTACGAGCAGTACTTC. Its translation is CATSRVESSGTYEQYF.

The chain has TRBV10-2 and TRBJ2-1; D perhaps matches TRBD1 (6 bases). Germline V CDR1 and CDR2: WSHSY, SAAADI. This CDR3 has 12 residues. Trimming left V 3 bases short and J 8 bases short, with 8 bases between. This CDR3 reads CASSDRGYEQFF. CDR3 sequence (DNA): TGCGCCAGCAGTGACAGGGGATATGAGCAGTTCTTC.

J is TRBJ2-7 and V is TRBV7-8, with a weak D call TRBD1 (5 bases). In germline, CDR1 is SGHVS, CDR2 FQNEAQ. V dropped 5 bases and J dropped 5 bases, with 13 bases sitting between them. This CDR3 has 13 residues. In nucleotides, the CDR3 is TGTGCCAGCAGCCTTATGGGGCCAAACGAGCAGTACGTC. Its protein is CASSLMGPNEQYV.

V gene TRBV5-1 combines with J gene TRBJ2-1, with D perhaps TRBD1 (5 bases). In germline, CDR1 is SGHRS, CDR2 YFSETQ. The CDR3 contains 15 residues. V gave up 7 bases and J gave up 6 bases, with 20 bases separating them. The CDR3 region has the DNA TGCGCCAGCGGGGCTTGGGAATCTGTGGCCAATGAGCAGTTCTTC. Its translation is CASGAWESVANEQFF.

This chain uses TRBV12-3 or TRBV12-4 with TRBJ1-1, with 8 bases lining up with TRBD1. This CDR3 has 13 amino acids. The ends lost 6 bases at V and 6 bases at J; junction bases unmatched: 6. CDR3 DNA sequence: TGTGCCAGCAGGGTACAGGGGGGTGCTGAAGCTTTCTTT. Translated: CASRVQGGAEAFF.